The 8 T cell receptor beta chains below come from one sample, sequenced in a study of OX40 agonist ivuxolimab in advanced cancers. Some clones are missing from TCRdb's copy, which holds only in-frame ones; the method was immunoSEQ multiplex PCR. The table records about 46,000 clones, roughly 90% of them present only once. The specimen was CD4+ or CD8+ T cells sorted from blood, collected in a trial of the OX40 agonist ivuxolimab. These receptors all stem from an adult with an advanced solid tumor such as melanoma, head and neck, liver or kidney cancer.

The chain joins TRBV6-1 to TRBJ2-7; D gene uncertain. V lost 6 bases and J 2 bases, leaving 11 bases between the germline ends. Germline V gene sequence: CDR1 MNHNS, CDR2 SASEGT. This CDR3 is built from 13 residues. The CDR3 DNA reads as TGTGCCAGCAGATCAGACGGTACCTACGAGCAGTACGTC. Translated: CASRSDGTYEQYV.

The chain recombines TRBV29-1 with TRBJ1-2, with TRBD1 identical over 12 bases. This CDR3 region has 16 residues. With 3 bases clipped from V and 4 bases from J, the junction kept 9 bases outside the gene matches. From germline, CDR1 is SQVTM and CDR2 ANQGSEA. The chain's CDR3 is CSVEGGQGAFGYGYTF. CDR3 DNA: TGCAGCGTTGAGGGGGGACAGGGGGCTTTTGGCTATGGCTACACCTTC. The full variable domain, rest sourced from reference TRBV29-1 and TRBJ1-2, is SAVISQKPSRDICQRGTSLTIQCQVDSQVTMMFWYRQQPGQSLTLIATANQGSEATYESGFVIDKFPISRPNLTFSTLTVSNMSPEDSSIYLCSVEGGQGAFGYGYTFGSGTRLTVV.

The V gene is TRBV7-9, the J gene TRBJ1-1, with 9 positions matching TRBD1. The CDR3 runs 15 residues. J was trimmed by 7 bases and V by 5 bases; bases with no gene match: 11. CDR1 SEHNR and CDR2 FQNEAQ come from the germline V gene (reference sequence). Here the CDR3 DNA reads TGTGCCAGCAGCCCTGGACAGGGGCTCGTGATTGAAGCTTTCTTT. It is translated as CASSPGQGLVIEAFF.

This clone was seen only once. The V call is TRBV4-2, the J call TRBJ2-1; 8 nucleotides agree with TRBD2. Germline assignment: CDR1 LGHNA and CDR2 YNFKEQ. The V gene end was trimmed by 2 bases and the J gene end by 4 bases; junction bases not matched to a gene: 10. CDR3 length equals 17 residues. The CDR3: CASSQFSGNLLYNEQFF. The DNA of the CDR3 is TGTGCCAGCAGCCAATTTAGCGGGAACTTGCTTTACAATGAGCAGTTCTTC.

V gene TRBV27 combines with J gene TRBJ1-2; D remains ambiguous. This CDR3 region has 16 residues. The V gene lost 3 bases and the J gene lost 0 bases, with 14 bases spanning the gap. Germline V gene sequence: CDR1 MNHEY, CDR2 SMNVEV (reference sequence). In DNA, the CDR3 is TGTGCCAGCAGTTTTTCTGCAGGAGAGGCTAACTATGGCTACACCTTC. Its protein product is CASSFSAGEANYGYTF.

This chain joins TRBV27 and TRBJ2-2, with D possibly being TRBD1 (6 bases). From germline, CDR1 is MNHEY and CDR2 SMNVEV (reference sequence). The CDR3 has 15 residues. V lost 5 bases to trimming and J lost 0 bases, with 10 bases between them. For the CDR3, the DNA is TGTGCCAGCAGTCCGGGGACAACGAACACCGGGGAGCTGTTTTTT. The encoded protein is CASSPGTTNTGELFF.

This clone appeared once. V usage is TRBV27 and J usage is TRBJ2-7; maybe TRBD1 (6 bases). This CDR3 is 15 amino acids long. Trimming shortened V by 8 bases and J by 0 bases, and 17 bases separated the two germline ends. Germline CDR1 is MNHEY and CDR2 is SMNVEV (reference sequence). The CDR3 DNA reads TGTGCCAGCGCCTCCCATACAGGGCTCTCCTACGAGCAGTACGTC. It translates to CASASHTGLSYEQYV.

The V call is TRBV12-5, the J call TRBJ1-1; TRBD1 is a possible D gene (5 bases). The CDR3 runs 12 residues. The V end lost 3 bases, the J end lost 7 bases, and 9 bases lay between the germline ends. Germline CDR1 LGHNT, CDR2 FRNRAP. The CDR3 loop is CASGLAGGEAFF. CDR3 in DNA: TGTGCTAGTGGTTTAGCCGGGGGTGAAGCTTTCTTT.